Listed below are T cell receptor beta chains from one sample, sequenced in a study of blood T cell repertoires in COVID-19. Some clones are missing from TCRdb's copy, which holds only in-frame ones; the method was immunoSEQ multiplex PCR. This table has 95,000 to 100,000 clones, roughly 90% appearing once. The sample comprised peripheral blood. The receptors come from a human donor with COVID-19, enrolled during active disease. The donor label of this sample is uncertain. CDR3s include the opening cysteine and the closing phenylalanine or tryptophan. The D gene is left open where the match is weak. Only some rows state a clone size, as once, few, many or a class for expanded clones.

>-|-|TRBV20-1|11|TRBJ1-2
TGCAGGGGCGGGGACGGATATGGCTACACCTTC
CRGGDGYGYTF
>-|-|TRBV15|15|TRBJ2-1
TGTGCCACCAGAAGGGACACCCTCTCCTACAATGAGCAGTTCTTC
CATRRDTLSYNEQFF
>-|-|TRBV28|13|TRBJ1-1
TGTGCCAGCAGCGGGGGGACGAACACTGAAGCTTTCTTT
CASSGGTNTEAFF
>TRBD1|-|TRBV27|14|TRBJ2-7
TGTGCCAGCAGTTTGAGGGGACAGGTCCACGAGCAGTACTTC
CASSLRGQVHEQYF
>TRBD1|-|TRBV9|12|TRBJ1-6
TGTGCCAGCAGGGAGGACAGGGGCCCCCTCCACTTT
CASREDRGPLHF
>TRBD1|-|TRBV11-2|14|TRBJ2-3
TGTGCCAGCAGCTTGGACAGGGGGACAGATACGCAGTATTTT
CASSLDRGTDTQYF
>-|-|TRBV2|15|TRBJ2-1
TGTGCCAGCAGCCTGGGACTTGGCTCCTACAATGAGCAGTTCTTC
CASSLGLGSYNEQFF
>TRBD1|-|TRBV4-1|14|TRBJ1-2
TGCGCCAGCAGCCAACTGGGACAGGAGGTGGGCTACACCTTC
CASSQLGQEVGYTF
>-|once|TRBV4-2|15|TRBJ1-1
TGTGCCAGCAGCCAAGATGGGCTGGGGGGCACTGAAGCTTTCTTT
CASSQDGLGGTEAFF
>-|-|TRBV5-1|14|TRBJ1-2
TGCGCCAGCAGCTTGGGCAGGTCTAACTATGGCTACACCTTC
CASSLGRSNYGYTF
>TRBD1|-|TRBV2|13|TRBJ1-2
TGTGCCAGCACCACCACGTTAGACAGGGGAGGCACCTTC
CASTTTLDRGGTF
>-|-|TRBV10-3|13|TRBJ2-7
TGTGCCATCAGTGAGACAGGGCTTTACGAGCAGTACTTC
CAISETGLYEQYF
>-|-|TRBV19|13|TRBJ1-2
TGTGCCAGTAGTATTGATAGCTCCTATGGCTACACCTTC
CASSIDSSYGYTF
>-|-|TRBV5-1|14|TRBJ1-1
TGCGCCAGCAGCTTGGCCGGGGGATTCGCTGAAGCTTTCTTT
CASSLAGGFAEAFF
>TRBD1|-|TRBV11-2|14|TRBJ2-7
TGTGCCAGCTTTCAGGGACAGGGGTCCTACGAGCAGTACTTC
CASFQGQGSYEQYF
>TRBD2|-|TRBV28|17|TRBJ2-5
TGTGCCAGCAGAATGAGGCATAGCGGCAGCGGGAGGGAGACCCAGTACTTC
CASRMRHSGSGRETQYF
>-|once|TRBV27|15|TRBJ1-4
TGTGCCAGCAGTACCCCGGGGACTAGTCCTGAAAAACTGTTTTTT
CASSTPGTSPEKLFF
>-|few|TRBV24-1|15|TRBJ1-1
TGTGCCACCAGTGATCCCGGGGGGCCTACAGCTGAAGCTTTCTTT
CATSDPGGPTAEAFF
>-|-|TRBV6-5|13|TRBJ1-1
TGTGCCAGCACTCGGGTAGAGAACACTGAAGCTTTCTTT
CASTRVENTEAFF
>-|-|TRBV30|15|TRBJ2-4
TGTGCCTGGACGCATTTGGGACTCCGACAAGGCATTCAGTACTTC
CAWTHLGLRQGIQYF
>-|-|TRBV18|17|TRBJ1-3
TGTGCCAGCTCACCACCGACGGACAGACGCTCTGGAAACACCATATATTTT
CASSPPTDRRSGNTIYF
>-|-|TRBV2|12|TRBJ1-2
TGTGCCAGCAGTGAAAGTAGCTATGGCTACACCTTC
CASSESSYGYTF
>-|-|TRBV6-1|13|TRBJ2-3
TGTGCCAGCAGTGAATTGGGGGCCGGCACGCAGTATTTT
CASSELGAGTQYF
>-|-|TRBV5-6|16|TRBJ2-7
TGTGCCAGCAGCTCCATTGGTTCCGAACAGACACACGAGCAGTACTTC
CASSSIGSEQTHEQYF
>-|-|TRBV4-2|13|TRBJ2-1
TGTGCCAGCAGCCGCGCGATTATAGATGAGCAGTTCTTC
CASSRAIIDEQFF
>-|-|TRBV2|14|TRBJ1-1
TGTGCCAGCAGTCCCTGGGAGCAGTTCTTTGAAGCTTTCTTT
CASSPWEQFFEAFF
>TRBD1|-|TRBV2|14|TRBJ2-2
TGTGCCTTAGGACAGGGACCAAACACCGGGGAGCTGTTTTTT
CALGQGPNTGELFF